This TCR beta chain was found in a study of blood T cell repertoires in COVID-19. Original methodology: From reference gene primer amplification, estimates of nucleated cell counts were derived. The method was immunoSEQ multiplex PCR; TCRdb's version includes in-frame clones alone and lacks a portion of them. V and J calls plus clone size are reproduced from that table; the DNA served to infer D and trimming. The sample has around 210,000 clones, 70% to 85% seen once. The source of this sequence is a human donor in a cohort sampled during active COVID-19. The sequenced sample was peripheral blood.

The CDR3 sequence: CASRDRGATGELFF. In DNA form, the CDR3 reads TGTGCCAGTAGGGACAGGGGTGCCACCGGGGAGCTGTTTTTT. The chain has TRBV19 and TRBJ2-2; 9 nucleotides align to TRBD1. The junction had 3 bases not matched to a gene; V was cut back by 6 bases and J by 4 bases. CDR1 LNHDA and CDR2 SQIVND come from the germline V gene (reference sequence). The CDR3 has 14 amino acids.